The present T cell receptor beta chain was sequenced within a study of OX40 agonist ivuxolimab in advanced cancers. As for the study in general: Patients received the agonistic anti-OX40 (CD134) antibody ivuxolimab. Cancers in dose escalation were hepatocellular, melanoma, renal cell and head and neck. Patients with prior anti-PD-1, anti-PD-L1 or anti-CTLA-4 therapy were eligible; approximately 40% had some. Study-wide results and caveats: The average count of expanded clones was higher among CD8+ T cells than among CD4+.

This clone showed up just a few times. The antigen is unknown. Sequenced by immunoSEQ multiplex PCR; TCRdb stores in-frame clones only, minus some. This table holds some 70,000 clones, more than 65% found once. CDR3 size: 14 residues. Trimming took 2 bases from V and 5 from J; bases not matched to a gene: 5. Looked up from germline, CDR1 is MNHEY and CDR2 is SVGAGI. The chain links TRBV6-5 to TRBJ2-7; TRBD1 matches at 8 bases. Sequencing used CD4+ or CD8+ T cells sorted from blood, obtained in a trial of the OX40 agonist ivuxolimab. This receptor was taken from an adult with an advanced solid tumor such as melanoma, head and neck, liver or kidney cancer. The CDR3 loop is CASSYDRGFDEQYF. The CDR3 DNA reads as TGTGCCAGCAGTTACGACAGGGGTTTCGACGAGCAGTACTTC.